This T cell receptor beta chain was profiled in a study of blood T cells in healthy people across ages. Study-level information: Template switching recovered approximately one barcoded beta molecule for every two T cells. Overall study findings and caveats: Older individuals had lower TCR beta diversity per million T cells (the decline was roughly linear). Both naive CD4+ cell counts and diversity were greater in long-lived donors than in aged donors.

Primed by a sample-barcoded 5' primer and a J-beta primer mix, a second PCR proceeded for 7 to 11 cycles. TCRdb analysed the 5' RACE reads with MiXCR anew, one entry per CDR3 protein. The sample carries roughly 1.9 million distinct CDR3 sequences, approximately 39% recorded once. At least 6 micrograms of total RNA were extracted per sample. Details on this clonotype: Its antigen is still unknown.

Germline lookup yields CDR1 MNHEY and CDR2 SVGAGI. Germline trimming cut 6 bases from V and 4 bases from J; bases unmatched to any gene: 9. The CDR3 totals 15 residues. The receptor was derived from a human donor in good health. The chain employs TRBV6-5 and TRBJ2-7; the match to TRBD2 covers 10 bases. Sequenced: blood. In DNA form, the CDR3 reads TGTGCCAGCAGAAGATTTACTAGCGGGGATTACGAGCAGTACTTC. Translating gives CASRRFTSGDYEQYF.